This is a list of T cell receptor beta chains from one sample in a study of post-analysis software for immune sequencing data. Each CDR3 protein is one row after TCRdb ran MiXCR on the PCR reads. The sample has roughly 700,000 distinct CDR3 sequences, 30% seen once; the top ten hold 0.5% to 0.6%. What was sequenced was blood. The receptor set was obtained from a girl under 18 with multiple sclerosis. The CDR3 runs from the conserved cysteine through the conserved F or W. Fields, in order: V gene, clone size, J gene, D gene, CDR3 protein, CDR3 DNA. A D gene is named only where the DNA matches it firmly. The size entry is marked missing in some rows and otherwise reads once, few, many or a size class.

V gene: TRBV12-3/TRBV12-4; clone size: .; J gene: TRBJ2-3; D gene: TRBD2; CDR3 protein: CASSFTSGKIDTQYF; CDR3 DNA: TGTGCCAGCAGTTTTACTAGCGGGAAGATAGATACGCAGTATTTT
V gene: TRBV7-2; clone size: .; J gene: TRBJ2-1; D gene: .; CDR3 protein: CASSKTSGLNYNEQFF; CDR3 DNA: TGTGCCAGCAGCAAGACGAGCGGGCTTAACTACAATGAGCAGTTCTTC
V gene: TRBV28; clone size: .; J gene: TRBJ2-1; D gene: TRBD2; CDR3 protein: CAGSWSGRHSNSEQFF; CDR3 DNA: TGTGCCGGCAGTTGGAGCGGGAGGCACAGTAACAGTGAGCAGTTCTTC
V gene: TRBV4-1; clone size: .; J gene: TRBJ2-7; D gene: TRBD2; CDR3 protein: CASSATLTSGVNHEQYF; CDR3 DNA: TGCGCCAGCAGCGCCACGTTGACTAGCGGGGTTAATCACGAGCAGTACTTC
V gene: TRBV5-1; clone size: .; J gene: TRBJ2-7; D gene: TRBD2; CDR3 protein: CASSLGLAETYEQYF; CDR3 DNA: TGCGCCAGCAGCTTGGGGCTAGCGGAGACCTACGAGCAGTACTTC
V gene: TRBV7-9; clone size: .; J gene: TRBJ1-4; D gene: .; CDR3 protein: CASSRWQSAGEKLFF; CDR3 DNA: TGTGCCAGCAGCCGCTGGCAGTCGGCGGGGGAAAAACTGTTTTTT
V gene: TRBV2; clone size: .; J gene: TRBJ1-6; D gene: .; CDR3 protein: CATRRERDSPLHF; CDR3 DNA: TGTGCCACCCGGAGGGAGAGAGATTCACCCCTCCACTTT
V gene: TRBV7-9; clone size: .; J gene: TRBJ2-3; D gene: TRBD2; CDR3 protein: CASSVSGRGRDTQYF; CDR3 DNA: TGTGCCAGCAGCGTATCCGGTCGCGGGAGAGATACGCAGTATTTT
V gene: TRBV24-1; clone size: .; J gene: TRBJ2-1; D gene: .; CDR3 protein: CATSAEGRNNEQFF; CDR3 DNA: TGTGCCACCAGTGCAGAGGGCCGAAACAATGAGCAGTTCTTC
V gene: TRBV2; clone size: .; J gene: TRBJ2-7; D gene: TRBD1; CDR3 protein: CASSEQGPSYEQYF; CDR3 DNA: TGTGCCAGCAGCGAACAGGGGCCCTCCTACGAGCAGTACTTC
V gene: TRBV7-9; clone size: .; J gene: TRBJ2-7; D gene: .; CDR3 protein: CASSLGSGAYEQYF; CDR3 DNA: TGTGCCAGCAGCTTAGGGAGTGGAGCGTACGAGCAGTACTTC
V gene: TRBV3-1; clone size: .; J gene: TRBJ2-7; D gene: .; CDR3 protein: CASSQAGTNFGQYF; CDR3 DNA: TGTGCCAGCAGCCAAGCCGGGACGAACTTCGGGCAGTACTTC
V gene: TRBV4-3; clone size: .; J gene: TRBJ2-6; D gene: TRBD1; CDR3 protein: CASSQGYRGSGANVLTF; CDR3 DNA: TGCGCCAGCAGCCAAGGGTACAGGGGCTCTGGGGCCAACGTCCTGACTTTC
V gene: TRBV7-2; clone size: few; J gene: TRBJ2-7; D gene: TRBD1; CDR3 protein: CASSSARDRAYEQYF; CDR3 DNA: TGTGCCAGCAGCTCGGCCCGGGACAGAGCCTACGAGCAGTACTTC
V gene: TRBV5-1; clone size: few; J gene: TRBJ2-3; D gene: .; CDR3 protein: CASSLSLAETDTQYF; CDR3 DNA: TGCGCCAGCAGCTTGAGCTTAGCAGAAACAGATACGCAGTATTTT
V gene: TRBV10-3; clone size: few; J gene: TRBJ2-5; D gene: TRBD1; CDR3 protein: CAIRDRGETQYF; CDR3 DNA: TGTGCCATCAGGGACAGGGGGGAGACCCAGTACTTC
V gene: TRBV7-9; clone size: .; J gene: TRBJ2-7; D gene: .; CDR3 protein: CASSMSYEQYF; CDR3 DNA: TGTGCCAGCAGCATGTCCTACGAGCAGTACTTC
V gene: TRBV7-2; clone size: few; J gene: TRBJ2-5; D gene: .; CDR3 protein: CASSLVSTGQETQYF; CDR3 DNA: TGTGCCAGCAGCTTAGTATCGACAGGCCAAGAGACCCAGTACTTC
V gene: TRBV5-1; clone size: .; J gene: TRBJ1-5; D gene: .; CDR3 protein: CASSERSGNQPQHF; CDR3 DNA: TGCGCCAGCAGCGAGCGGAGTGGCAATCAGCCCCAGCATTTT
V gene: TRBV20-1; clone size: .; J gene: TRBJ2-1; D gene: TRBD2; CDR3 protein: CSALGLAGNNEQFF; CDR3 DNA: TGCAGTGCTCTGGGACTAGCGGGAAACAATGAGCAGTTCTTC
V gene: TRBV7-2; clone size: .; J gene: TRBJ2-1; D gene: .; CDR3 protein: CASNPSGAQYNEQFF; CDR3 DNA: TGTGCCAGCAACCCCTCAGGTGCTCAATACAATGAGCAGTTCTTC
V gene: TRBV5-6; clone size: few; J gene: TRBJ2-3; D gene: .; CDR3 protein: CADGRGGFDTQYF; CDR3 DNA: TGTGCTGACGGTAGGGGAGGTTTTGATACGCAGTATTTT
V gene: TRBV20-1; clone size: .; J gene: TRBJ2-3; D gene: .; CDR3 protein: CSARGDLADTQYF; CDR3 DNA: TGCAGTGCTAGGGGGGACTTGGCAGATACGCAGTATTTT
V gene: TRBV7-2; clone size: .; J gene: TRBJ2-1; D gene: .; CDR3 protein: CASRAQLADEQFF; CDR3 DNA: TGTGCCAGCAGAGCCCAGTTGGCTGATGAGCAGTTCTTC
V gene: TRBV6-2/TRBV6-3; clone size: .; J gene: TRBJ2-4; D gene: TRBD2; CDR3 protein: CAGSYGGREAKNIQYF; CDR3 DNA: TGTGCCGGCAGTTACGGTGGGAGGGAGGCCAAAAACATTCAGTACTTC
V gene: TRBV29-1; clone size: many; J gene: TRBJ2-7; D gene: .; CDR3 protein: CSVVRGYEQYF; CDR3 DNA: TGCAGCGTTGTTCGCGGCTACGAGCAGTACTTC
V gene: TRBV4-3; clone size: .; J gene: TRBJ1-1; D gene: .; CDR3 protein: CASSQWAGVAEAFF; CDR3 DNA: TGCGCCAGCAGCCAATGGGCAGGGGTGGCTGAAGCTTTCTTT
V gene: TRBV18; clone size: few; J gene: TRBJ2-3; D gene: TRBD1; CDR3 protein: CASSPTGAQYF; CDR3 DNA: TGTGCCAGCTCACCGACAGGGGCGCAGTATTTT
V gene: TRBV10-3; clone size: .; J gene: TRBJ2-3; D gene: .; CDR3 protein: CAISDKGVADTQYF; CDR3 DNA: TGTGCCATCAGTGATAAGGGGGTGGCAGATACGCAGTATTTT
V gene: TRBV5-1; clone size: few; J gene: TRBJ2-3; D gene: .; CDR3 protein: CASSLYRADTQYF; CDR3 DNA: TGCGCCAGCAGCTTGTACCGAGCGGATACGCAGTATTTT
V gene: TRBV6-2/TRBV6-3; clone size: few; J gene: TRBJ2-7; D gene: TRBD1; CDR3 protein: CASSYGQVAYEQYF; CDR3 DNA: TGTGCCAGCAGTTACGGACAGGTCGCCTACGAGCAGTACTTC
V gene: TRBV7-9; clone size: many; J gene: TRBJ2-1; D gene: .; CDR3 protein: CASSLARAFSYNEQFF; CDR3 DNA: TGTGCCAGCAGCTTAGCGCGCGCTTTCTCCTACAATGAGCAGTTCTTC
V gene: TRBV7-9; clone size: .; J gene: TRBJ2-3; D gene: .; CDR3 protein: CASSLTLGDAQYF; CDR3 DNA: TGTGCCAGCAGCTTAACGTTGGGAGATGCGCAGTATTTT
V gene: TRBV28; clone size: many; J gene: TRBJ2-6; D gene: .; CDR3 protein: CASSQSLRGANVLTF; CDR3 DNA: TGTGCCAGCAGCCAATCGTTACGGGGGGCCAACGTCCTGACTTTC
V gene: TRBV7-2; clone size: .; J gene: TRBJ1-2; D gene: .; CDR3 protein: CASRARGYGYTF; CDR3 DNA: TGTGCCAGCAGGGCCCGGGGTTATGGCTACACCTTC
V gene: TRBV18; clone size: .; J gene: TRBJ2-1; D gene: TRBD2; CDR3 protein: CASSPQYPSGNTYNEQFF; CDR3 DNA: TGTGCCAGCTCACCACAGTATCCTAGCGGGAACACCTACAATGAGCAGTTCTTC
V gene: TRBV5-1; clone size: few; J gene: TRBJ2-7; D gene: TRBD1; CDR3 protein: CASSPEGTGGLYEQYF; CDR3 DNA: TGCGCCAGCAGCCCCGAAGGGACAGGGGGCTTATACGAGCAGTACTTC
V gene: TRBV2; clone size: few; J gene: TRBJ2-1; D gene: .; CDR3 protein: CASMGTGGFDNEQFF; CDR3 DNA: TGTGCCAGCATGGGGACTGGGGGCTTCGACAATGAGCAGTTCTTC
V gene: TRBV7-2; clone size: few; J gene: TRBJ2-1; D gene: .; CDR3 protein: CASSLMPRAGSYNEQFF; CDR3 DNA: TGTGCCAGCAGCTTAATGCCGAGGGCAGGGTCCTACAATGAGCAGTTCTTC
V gene: TRBV5-5; clone size: .; J gene: TRBJ2-2; D gene: .; CDR3 protein: CASSPDSVSNTGELFF; CDR3 DNA: TGTGCCAGCAGCCCGGACAGTGTTTCGAACACCGGGGAGCTGTTTTTT